This T cell receptor beta chain stems from a study of blood T cell repertoires in COVID-19. For the study at large: The origin of the acute and convalescent COVID-19 samples was the United States, Italy and Spain.

Germline V gene lookup returns CDR1 SGHRS and CDR2 YFSETQ. Trimming cost V 1 base and J 0 bases; bases outside gene matches: 4. CDR3 length: 16 residues. Measured with immunoSEQ multiplex PCR; TCRdb has only the in-frame clones, and not every one. This sample has about 370,000 clones; roughly 90% occur once, and the top ten carry around 2.8%. This clonotype originated in a woman in her 30s with COVID-19, enrolled during active disease. The V call is TRBV5-1, the J call TRBJ2-3; 8 nucleotides align to TRBD2. The sample comprised peripheral blood. In DNA form, the CDR3 reads TGCGCCAGCAGCTTGACAGCGGGGGCCAGCACAGATACGCAGTATTTT. As protein: CASSLTAGASTDTQYF.